The T cell receptor beta chain under discussion was sequenced for a study of T-cell reconstitution after alpha-beta-depleted transplantation in children. This clonotype was counted at least ten times. The antigen is undetermined. Per the germline V gene, CDR1 is MDHEN and CDR2 is SYDVKM. The CDR3 loop spans 12 amino acids. Trimming stripped 3 bases from V and 6 bases from J, with 6 bases between. Regarding the study as a whole: About two months after transplant, alpha-beta T cells reportedly came from several hundred expanded graft clones. For some patients, TCRbeta diversity was high at day 60 because of recipient T cells and thymic progenitors that survived.

Unique molecular identifiers were used in preparing the TCRbeta library. One entry per CDR3 protein results from TCRdb running MiXCR on the PCR reads. This table holds about 340,000 distinct CDR3 sequences, around 15% found once. This chain links TRBV28 with TRBJ1-5; a possible D gene is TRBD1 (5 bases). This receptor was obtained from a male patient between 2 and 10 years old who had a stem cell transplant for acute lymphoblastic leukemia, so the T cells may come from the graft donor. This specimen consisted of PBMCs, mostly from graft donor cells, obtained 360 days after TCRalphabeta/CD19-depleted stem cell transplant. The CDR3 bases are TGTGCCAGCAGTTTGGGGGGTCAGCCCCAGCATTTT. Translated, it gives CASSLGGQPQHF.